Below are 15 T cell receptor beta chains sequenced from a single sample in a study of cytotoxic CD8 clonotypes in ibrutinib-treated CLL. Libraries were prepared by immunoSEQ multiplex PCR; TCRdb keeps only in-frame clonotypes and omits some of them. This table has some 150,000 clones, around 77% appearing once. Sequenced material: PBMCs, taken after 12 months of ibrutinib treatment. Every receptor here comes from a human donor with chronic lymphocytic leukemia.

This rearrangement joins TRBV9 to TRBJ1-4; tentative D call: TRBD1 (5 bases). Germline V gene data show CDR1 as SGDLS and CDR2 as YYNGEE. The CDR3 runs 13 residues. Deletions cut 4 bases from V and 12 bases from J, with 16 bases between. CDR3 coding DNA: TGTGCCAGCAGCCGGGACGGGGTCGGGGAACTGTTTTTT. Protein: CASSRDGVGELFF.

The CDR3 coding sequence is TGTGCCAGTAGTTACCAGGTTAGCAATCAGCCCCAGCATTTT. This encodes CASSYQVSNQPQHF. The V gene is TRBV19, the J gene TRBJ1-5; no definite D call. Germline V gene sequence: CDR1 LNHDA, CDR2 SQIVND (reference sequence). V was pared by 5 bases and J by 0 bases, with 8 bases between. The CDR3 runs to 14 residues.

This clone was recorded a few times. The chain joins TRBV30 to TRBJ1-6; D gene unclear. Germline assignment: CDR1 GTSNPN and CDR2 SVGIG (reference sequence). Trimming removed 4 bases from V and 10 bases from J, with 14 bases in between. The CDR3 runs 13 residues. CDR3 nucleotides: TGTGCCTGGACTAATGGGGTCTACTCACCCCTCCACTTT. Translation: CAWTNGVYSPLHF. The full variable domain, with the rest looked up from reference TRBV30 and TRBJ1-6, is SQTIHQWPATLVQPVGSPLSLECTVEGTSNPNLYWYRQAAGRGLQLLFYSVGIGQISSEVPQNLSASRPQDRQFILSSKKLLLSDSGFYLCAWTNGVYSPLHFGNGTRLTVT.

V is TRBV2 and J is TRBJ2-1; 10 bases are a match to TRBD1. The trim removed 4 bases at V and 5 bases at J, leaving 5 bases unmatched. CDR1 SNHLY and CDR2 FYNNEI come from the germline V gene. The CDR3 length is 15 residues. The CDR3 is CASSGWTGGHNEQFF. In DNA form, the CDR3 reads TGTGCCAGCAGTGGTTGGACAGGGGGGCACAATGAGCAGTTCTTC.

J is TRBJ2-3 and V is TRBV7-2; 10 bases match TRBD2. CDR3 length: 15 residues. Trimming removed 3 bases from V and 3 bases from J; junction bases left unmatched: 3. From germline, CDR1 is SGHTA and CDR2 FQGNSA. Here the CDR3 DNA reads TGTGCCAGCAGCTTGGAGCGGGGGGGTACAGATACGCAGTATTTT. Translated: CASSLERGGTDTQYF.

This chain joins TRBV5-6 and TRBJ1-5; D possibly corresponds to TRBD1 (5 bases). This CDR3 is 15 amino acids long. V lost 0 bases and J 7 bases, leaving 14 bases between the germline ends. Looked up from germline, CDR1 is SGHDT and CDR2 is YYEEEE. The CDR3 reads CASSLGKRGGQPQHF. The CDR3 DNA follows: TGTGCCAGCAGCTTGGGTAAAAGGGGCGGCCAGCCCCAGCATTTT.

The chain carries TRBV14 and TRBJ2-3, with D tentatively TRBD1 or TRBD2 (5 bases each). V lost 2 bases and J lost 6, with 12 bases in between. Germline V gene sequence: CDR1 SGHDN, CDR2 FVKESK. This CDR3 comprises 14 residues. CDR3 protein: CASSQTGTPDTQYF. CDR3 coding DNA: TGTGCCAGCAGCCAAACCGGGACCCCCGATACGCAGTATTTT.

V is TRBV9 and J is TRBJ1-3; 7 nucleotides agree with TRBD1. CDR3 length equals 16 residues. The V segment lost 3 bases and the J segment 4 bases; nucleotides outside the gene matches: 10. Germline V gene lookup returns CDR1 SGDLS and CDR2 YYNGEE. The CDR3 sequence: CASSGTKTGPGNTIYF. CDR3 nucleotide sequence: TGTGCCAGCAGCGGTACCAAGACAGGGCCCGGAAACACCATATATTTT.

The chain carries TRBV19 and TRBJ2-5; possible D gene TRBD1, 5 bases. Between the trimmed V and J ends, which lost 5 bases and 4 bases, there was a span of 14 bases. This CDR3 region has 14 residues. Germline values: CDR1 LNHDA, CDR2 SQIVND (reference sequence). CDR3 coding DNA: TGTGCCAGTAGTGTCAGGGTGGTGGCAGAGACCCAGTACTTC. This translates into CASSVRVVAETQYF.

The chain couples TRBV7-8 to TRBJ2-1; D is undetermined. This CDR3 has 16 residues. The germline V and J ends were trimmed by 4 bases and 0 bases, with 13 bases remaining between them. From germline, CDR1 is SGHVS and CDR2 FQNEAQ. CDR3 sequence (DNA): TGTGCCAGCAGCTCTATCGGTGGTTACTCCTACAATGAGCAGTTCTTC. Translation: CASSSIGGYSYNEQFF.

The J gene is TRBJ2-1, the V gene TRBV6-5; 8 nucleotides agree with TRBD1. The CDR3 sequence is 14 residues long. J was trimmed by 4 bases and V by 2 bases; bases with no gene match: 1. The germline gives CDR1 MNHEY, CDR2 SVGAGI. CDR3 in DNA: TGTGCCAGCAGTTACAGACAGGGGTACAATGAGCAGTTCTTC. This sequence encodes CASSYRQGYNEQFF.

The rearrangement links TRBV19 to TRBJ1-1, with D possibly TRBD1 on 6 matching bases. V was pared by 6 bases and J by 1 base, with 12 bases between. The CDR3 is 14 residues long. Germline assignment: CDR1 LNHDA and CDR2 SQIVND (reference sequence). The CDR3: CASRSGTTNTEAFF. The DNA of the CDR3 is TGTGCCAGTAGGTCCGGGACAACGAACACTGAAGCTTTCTTT.

In this sample, this clone turned up a few times. The V and J genes are TRBV5-3 and TRBJ2-7, with D unresolved. TRBV5-3 belongs to the ORF category, with a function that is uncertain. The V gene lost 0 bases and the J gene lost 3 bases, with 16 bases spanning the gap. CDR3 length: 16 amino acids. CDR3 sequence reads: CARSLEPAKTYYEQYF. In DNA, the CDR3 is TGTGCCAGAAGCTTGGAGCCCGCAAAAACCTACTACGAGCAGTACTTC.

The chain links TRBV14 to TRBJ1-6; no reliable D call. The CDR3 covers 19 residues. The ends were cut back, 0 bases at V and 7 bases at J, with 22 bases in the middle. The germline V gene encodes CDR1 SGHDN and CDR2 FVKESK. As DNA, the CDR3 is TGTGCCAGCAGCCAAGATCGGAGGGTATGGGGAGACGAAAATTCACCCCTCCACTTT. Its protein is CASSQDRRVWGDENSPLHF.

The V call is TRBV11-3, the J call TRBJ2-7; unclear D gene. The V gene lost 7 bases and the J gene lost 7 bases, with 14 bases spanning the gap. CDR3 length equals 12 residues. CDR1 is SGHNT and CDR2 is YENEEA in the germline V gene. This CDR3 is CASTLGFAEQYF. DNA of the CDR3: TGTGCCAGCACCCTGGGGTTTGCGGAGCAGTACTTC.